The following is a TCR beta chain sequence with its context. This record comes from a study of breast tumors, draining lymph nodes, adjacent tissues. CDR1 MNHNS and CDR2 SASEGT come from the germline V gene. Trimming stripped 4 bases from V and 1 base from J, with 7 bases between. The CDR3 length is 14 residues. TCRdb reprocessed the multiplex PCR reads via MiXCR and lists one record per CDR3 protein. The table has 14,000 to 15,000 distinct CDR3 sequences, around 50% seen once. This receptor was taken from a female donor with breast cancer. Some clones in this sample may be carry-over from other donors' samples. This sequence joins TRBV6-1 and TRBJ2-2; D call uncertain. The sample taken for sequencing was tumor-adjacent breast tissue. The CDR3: CASSGQKNTGELFF. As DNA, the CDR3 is TGTGCCAGCAGTGGACAAAAGAACACCGGGGAGCTGTTTTTT.